This T cell receptor beta chain was recorded in a study of CD8 T cells in ankylosing spondylitis. 5'-RACE, quantitative and with molecular barcodes, yielded the TCR beta libraries. In TCRdb, the 5' RACE reads were re-called with MiXCR into one record per CDR3 protein. The sample yields around 490,000 distinct CDR3 sequences, 5.3% seen once. This clonotype has ten or more counts. Its antigen remains unknown. Study-wide results and limits: Matched synovial fluid from ankylosing spondylitis patients was reported to be enriched for disease-linked clones. Within peripheral blood, clones linked to disease were CD8+ and relatively rare. Ankylosing spondylitis blood appeared to be characterized by a TCR beta motif of roughly eight highly homologous variants. Previous work reported some of these motif variants in the synovial fluid and blood of reactive arthritis.

This CDR3 is 15 amino acids long. CDR1 MDHEN and CDR2 SYDVKM come from the germline V gene. Deletions cut 8 bases from V and 1 base from J, with 16 bases between. Sequenced input: blood, either unsorted or a sorted T cell fraction (not recorded which). V gene TRBV28 combines with J gene TRBJ2-3, with a weak D call TRBD2 (7 bases). This sequence was found in a male donor with ankylosing spondylitis. The DNA for the CDR3 is TGTGCCAGCCGACGGCGGGGGCCTCGCACAGATACGCAGTATTTT. Protein product: CASRRRGPRTDTQYF.